The 16 T cell receptor beta chains given below trace back to one sample, sequenced in a study of T cells in localized non-small cell lung cancer. Generated by immunoSEQ multiplex PCR, the TCRdb table keeps only in-frame clones and is missing some. The data contain 75,000 to 80,000 clones, 65% to 85% of them singletons. The specimen comprised peripheral blood, sampled before any cancer treatment. The receptors stem from a female donor at least 60 years old with stage I lung adenocarcinoma.

This chain connects TRBV2 to TRBJ2-7; a weak D match, TRBD1 (5 bases). The germline gives CDR1 SNHLY, CDR2 FYNNEI. Deletions cut 6 bases from V and 2 bases from J, with 8 bases between. This CDR3 has 12 amino acids. The CDR3 DNA reads as TGTGCCAGCAGGACCAGGGCCTACGAGCAGTACTTC. Protein sequence: CASRTRAYEQYF.

This clone was detected a few times. V gene TRBV6-5 combines with J gene TRBJ1-5; 10 bases agree with TRBD1. Germline assignment: CDR1 MNHEY and CDR2 SVGAGI. This CDR3 has 15 residues. V gave up 6 bases and J gave up 11 bases; unmatched junction bases: 13. Written as DNA, the CDR3 is TGTGCCAGCAGGCCAAGCGGGACAGGGGCCGGGGCCCAGCATTTT. Amino acid sequence: CASRPSGTGAGAQHF.

This rearrangement joins TRBV6-6 to TRBJ1-1; D call uncertain. Trimming took off 5 bases at V and 2 bases at J, with 3 bases between the two ends. CDR1 is MNHNY and CDR2 is SVGAGI in the germline V gene (reference sequence). The CDR3 totals 11 residues. CDR3 bases: TGTGCCAGCAGTCCAAACACTGAAGCTTTCTTT. This encodes CASSPNTEAFF.

CDR3 DNA sequence: TGTGCCAGCAGTTTACAAGGGGAACAGCCCCAGCATTTT. Protein sequence: CASSLQGEQPQHF. The J gene is TRBJ1-5, the V gene TRBV27, with D maybe TRBD1 (5 bases). CDR1 is MNHEY, CDR2 SMNVEV, per germline (reference sequence). This CDR3 has 13 residues. Trimming removed 2 bases from V and 7 bases from J, with 9 bases in between.

This rearrangement joins TRBV6-5 to TRBJ2-7; D might be TRBD2 (7 bases). CDR3 length: 14 residues. Between the trimmed V and J ends, which lost 7 bases and 3 bases, there was a span of 16 bases. The germline gives CDR1 MNHEY, CDR2 SVGAGI. The CDR3 reads CASTAGGAFYEQYF. The CDR3 bases are TGTGCCAGCACCGCTGGGGGGGCCTTCTACGAGCAGTACTTC.

Only one count was recorded for this clone. CDR3: CASSPNRAGEVREKLFF. The CDR3 coding sequence is TGTGCCAGCAGCCCGAACAGGGCTGGGGAGGTGAGAGAAAAACTGTTTTTT. This rearrangement joins TRBV7-2 to TRBJ1-4; D is perhaps TRBD1 (6 bases). The CDR3 has 17 residues. CDR1 is SGHTA and CDR2 is FQGNSA in the germline V gene. Trimming took 5 bases from V and 8 from J, leaving 24 bases between them. Based on the CDR3 plus reference TRBV7-2 and TRBJ1-4, the full variable domain is GAGVSQSPSNKVTEKGKDVELRCDPISGHTALYWYRQSLGQGLEFLIYFQGNSAPDKSGLPSDRFSAERTGGSVSTLTIQRTQQEDSAVYLCASSPNRAGEVREKLFFGSGTQLSVL.

V gene TRBV18 combines with J gene TRBJ1-2; no clear D. The CDR3 runs to 15 residues. Germline V gives CDR1 KGHSH, CDR2 LQKENI. V lost 1 base and J 4 bases, leaving 13 bases between the germline ends. CDR3 amino acids: CASSPRTDSFYGYTF. CDR3 DNA sequence: TGTGCCAGCTCACCACGCACGGATTCCTTCTATGGCTACACCTTC.

V usage is TRBV7-8 and J usage is TRBJ2-2; the D gene is possibly TRBD1 (5 bases). The CDR3 runs to 13 residues. Trimming left V 2 bases short and J 6 bases short, with 7 bases between. Looked up from germline, CDR1 is SGHVS and CDR2 is FQNEAQ. CDR3 sequence (DNA): TGTGCCAGCAGCTTAACGACAGCCGGGGAGCTGTTTTTT. This sequence encodes CASSLTTAGELFF.

The chain carries TRBV10-3 and TRBJ2-5; 10 positions match TRBD1. This CDR3 spans 13 amino acids. V was clipped by 6 bases and J by 4 bases; unmatched bases: 2. Per germline, CDR1 ENHRY and CDR2 SYGVKD. In DNA form, the CDR3 reads TGTGCCATCAGGGGACAGGGGTTAGAGACCCAGTACTTC. Translation gives CAIRGQGLETQYF.

The gene calls are TRBV11-2 and TRBJ2-7; TRBD1 matches at 11 bases. CDR3 length: 14 amino acids. Germline-derived CDR1 and CDR2 are SGHAT and FQNNGV. With V trimmed by 5 bases and J by 2 bases, 2 bases remained unmatched. For the CDR3, the DNA is TGTGCCAGCAGCCCGGGACAGGGGGCCTACGAGCAGTACTTC. Protein product: CASSPGQGAYEQYF.

V is TRBV11-2 and J is TRBJ2-3; 9 positions agree with TRBD2. Germline-derived CDR1 and CDR2 are SGHAT and FQNNGV. The trim removed 3 bases at V and 4 bases at J, leaving 5 bases unmatched. This CDR3 has 15 residues. This CDR3 is CASSLRGGSPDTQYF. CDR3 sequence (DNA): TGTGCCAGCAGCTTGCGGGGGGGTTCTCCAGATACGCAGTATTTT.

This chain joins TRBV7-9 and TRBJ1-1; 9 nucleotides align to TRBD1. This CDR3 comprises 14 residues. J gave up 8 bases and V 0 bases, and 4 bases lay outside the gene matches. Germline CDR1 is SEHNR and CDR2 is FQNEAQ (reference sequence). CDR3 nucleotide sequence: TGTGCCAGCAGCTTAGCGGACAGGGGAGGCGAAGCTTTCTTT. This encodes CASSLADRGGEAFF.

This chain connects TRBV2 to TRBJ2-7, with a possible D match to TRBD1 (6 bases). Trimming stripped 6 bases from V and 1 base from J, with 13 bases between. The CDR3 length is 14 residues. Per the germline V gene, CDR1 is SNHLY and CDR2 is FYNNEI. CDR3 loop: CASSVQGPSYEQYF. The CDR3 DNA sequence: TGTGCCAGCAGCGTACAGGGACCTTCCTACGAGCAGTACTTC.

The rearrangement links TRBV7-9 to TRBJ2-1; TRBD2 matches at 16 bases. V shed 4 bases and J 7 bases; nucleotides not matched to a gene: 1. CDR1 is SEHNR, CDR2 FQNEAQ, per germline (reference sequence). CDR3 length: 15 residues. DNA of the CDR3: TGTGCCAGCAGCTCGGGACTAGCGGGAGGGAATGAGCAGTTCTTC. Protein: CASSSGLAGGNEQFF.

This clone was observed a handful of times. The J gene is TRBJ1-1, the V gene TRBV9; D gene unclear. V was shortened by 3 bases and J by 4 bases, with 13 bases between the two germline ends. The germline V gene has CDR1 SGDLS and CDR2 YYNGEE. This CDR3 has 14 amino acids. The CDR3, as DNA: TGTGCCAGCAGCGGCAAGAAGGGTAGCACTGAAGCTTTCTTT. It codes for CASSGKKGSTEAFF.

This sequence joins TRBV28 and TRBJ1-4; possibly TRBD1 for D (5 bases). The V gene's germline CDR1 is MDHEN and CDR2 SYDVKM. This CDR3 contains 11 residues. V was trimmed by 7 bases and J by 13 bases, leaving 13 bases between them. In DNA, the CDR3 is TGTGCCAGCACCTCGGGTGGGGGACTGTTTTTT. Translation: CASTSGGGLFF.